These 7 T cell receptor beta chains originate from one sample sequenced in a study of early T cells in non-severe SARS-CoV-2 infection. TCRdb re-analysed the 5' RACE reads in MiXCR, keeping a single row per CDR3 protein. The sample lists about 55,000 distinct CDR3 sequences; around 13% were seen once. The sample was whole blood. The receptor set was obtained from an adult who was a healthcare worker with PCR-confirmed SARS-CoV-2 infection or an uninfected control (not recorded which).

This clonotype was counted a few times. V gene TRBV4-1 combines with J gene TRBJ2-1; D is unclear. V was trimmed by 6 bases and J by 0 bases, leaving 9 bases between them. This CDR3 has 14 residues. Germline values: CDR1 MGHRA, CDR2 YSYEKL. The CDR3 bases are TGCGCCAGCAGGCCGATGCTCTCCTACAATGAGCAGTTCTTC. As protein: CASRPMLSYNEQFF.

This clonotype was counted at least ten times. The chain employs TRBV24-1 and TRBJ2-5; D gene unclear. This CDR3 contains 12 residues. The germline V and J ends were trimmed by 1 base and 7 bases, with 6 bases remaining between them. The germline V gene has CDR1 KGHDR and CDR2 SFDVKD. CDR3 in DNA: TGTGCCACCAGTGATTTCGTTGGGACCCAGTACTTC. Amino acid sequence: CATSDFVGTQYF.

In its sample, this clonotype was seen a few times. V and J are TRBV19 and TRBJ2-1; tentative D call: TRBD2 (6 bases). The length of the CDR3 is 17 residues. The germline V and J ends were trimmed by 4 bases and 5 bases, with 21 bases remaining between them. In germline, CDR1 is LNHDA, CDR2 SQIVND (reference sequence). The CDR3 spells CASSKIGAGPGNNEQFF. DNA for the CDR3: TGTGCCAGTAGTAAAATCGGAGCGGGCCCAGGGAACAATGAGCAGTTCTTC.

V gene TRBV7-2 combines with J gene TRBJ2-1; D is perhaps TRBD1 (6 bases). The V gene lost 4 bases and the J gene lost 6 bases, with 10 bases spanning the gap. Germline V lookup: CDR1 SGHTA, CDR2 FQGNSA. CDR3 length equals 13 residues. The CDR3 loop reads CASSYGTPNEQFF. The DNA for the CDR3 is TGTGCCAGCAGCTACGGGACACCCAATGAGCAGTTCTTC.

This clonotype was detected many times. The chain links TRBV19 to TRBJ2-2, with unresolved D. This CDR3 has 12 residues. CDR1 LNHDA and CDR2 SQIVND come from the germline V gene (reference sequence). Between the trimmed V and J ends, which lost 9 bases and 1 base, there was a span of 6 bases. CDR3 in amino acids: CASSVNTGELFF. In nucleotides, the CDR3 is TGTGCCAGCTCGGTGAACACCGGGGAGCTGTTTTTT.

This clonotype appeared a few times. The gene calls are TRBV4-3 and TRBJ2-1, with TRBD2 identical over 14 bases. There are 19 residues in the CDR3. Per the germline V gene, CDR1 is LGHNA and CDR2 is YSLEER. V trimming: 2 bases; J trimming: 1 base; junction bases outside the gene matches: 7. CDR3 in amino acids: CASSQRGTSGGRSYNEQFF. In DNA form, the CDR3 reads TGCGCCAGCAGCCAACGCGGGACTAGCGGGGGCCGTTCCTACAATGAGCAGTTCTTC.

This clonotype was counted ten times or more. The V gene is TRBV11-2, the J gene TRBJ2-1, with TRBD1 matching over 8 bases. V lost 5 bases and J lost 4; bases outside the gene matches: 4. Germline-derived CDR1 and CDR2 are SGHAT and FQNNGV. This CDR3 is 14 amino acids long. CDR3 nucleotides: TGTGCCAGCAGCACGGGACAGGCGTACAATGAGCAGTTCTTC. Its protein product is CASSTGQAYNEQFF.